One sample yielded the 21 T cell receptor beta chains listed below, sequenced in a study of T cells in localized non-small cell lung cancer (dated by TCRdb to 2018 to 2020). Library preparation was by the immunoSEQ multiplex PCR assay. The table comes from immuneACCESS by way of TCRdb, which keeps in-frame sequences with V and J called. Part of the clones is missing from these tables; in studies checked, under half for an unresolved V gene and the rest for unknown reasons. This sample has some 30,000 clones in its table, and 65% to 90% of those were observed once. The ten largest account for 4% to 5% of the sample. The material sequenced was peripheral blood, taken before any cancer treatment. The receptors stem from a male donor at least 60 years old with stage III lung adenocarcinoma.

This clone showed up just once. The chain has TRBV9 and TRBJ1-1, with D uncertain. This CDR3 has 14 residues. Germline CDR1 and CDR2: SGDLS and YYNGEE. With 3 bases removed from V and 7 bases from J, the gap between germline ends came to 16 bases. CDR3 bases: TGTGCCAGCAGCGGTGGACGTAGTAGGAGTGAAGCTTTCTTT. Protein product: CASSGGRSRSEAFF.

V is TRBV7-2 and J is TRBJ2-2; 8 bases map to TRBD1. Germline V gene data show CDR1 as SGHTA and CDR2 as FQGNSA. The CDR3 is 16 residues long. Trimming took 5 bases from V and 5 from J; bases not matched to a gene: 10. The chain's CDR3 is CASSPQNRGRTGELFF. The CDR3 bases are TGTGCCAGCAGCCCGCAAAACAGGGGGAGAACCGGGGAGCTGTTTTTT.

The V and J genes are TRBV7-6 and TRBJ1-1; 8 bases are shared with TRBD1. Germline lookup yields CDR1 SGHVS and CDR2 FNYEAQ. The CDR3 covers 15 residues. J gave up 6 bases and V 4 bases, and 10 bases lay outside the gene matches. The CDR3 nucleotides read TGTGCCAGCAGCTCCCAGGGGGCAGGGCACGCTGAAGCTTTCTTT. Translating gives CASSSQGAGHAEAFF.

The V and J genes are TRBV5-4 and TRBJ2-7; possible D gene TRBD1, 5 bases. Trimming removed 5 bases from V and 5 bases from J, with 14 bases in between. The CDR3 totals 13 residues. Per the germline V gene, CDR1 is SGHNT and CDR2 is YYREEE (reference sequence). As DNA, the CDR3 is TGTGCCAGCAGATATGACAGTCACAACGAGCAGTACTTC. Translating it yields CASRYDSHNEQYF.

This rearrangement joins TRBV6-5 to TRBJ2-7; no reliable D call. The CDR3 extends over 15 amino acids. Germline V gene data show CDR1 as MNHEY and CDR2 as SVGAGI. The ends were cut back, 5 bases at V and 2 bases at J, with 16 bases in the middle. CDR3 bases: TGTGCCAGCAGTCTCCGTGAAGGGTCGCCCTACGAGCAGTACTTC. Its protein product is CASSLREGSPYEQYF.

The rearrangement joins TRBV12-5 to TRBJ2-1; a possible D gene is TRBD1 (6 bases). Between the trimmed V and J ends, which lost 0 bases and 7 bases, there was a span of 7 bases. Looked up from germline, CDR1 is LGHNT and CDR2 is FRNRAP. This CDR3 spans 13 amino acids. The CDR3 region is CASGLVQGNEQFF. As DNA, the CDR3 is TGTGCTAGTGGTTTGGTGCAGGGGAATGAGCAGTTCTTC.

V and J are TRBV18 and TRBJ2-7; TRBD1 matches at 7 bases. CDR1 is KGHSH, CDR2 LQKENI, per germline. Trimming at V came to 4 bases and at J to 2 bases, leaving 11 bases not matched to a gene. This CDR3 is 16 amino acids long. CDR3 residues: CASSQTGTVVTYEQYF. DNA of the CDR3: TGTGCCAGCTCACAGACCGGGACAGTGGTCACCTACGAGCAGTACTTC.

This chain connects TRBV11-1 to TRBJ2-3; D unclear. Germline V gene data show CDR1 as SGHAT and CDR2 as FQDESV (reference sequence). This CDR3 has 14 amino acids. With 1 base removed from V and 1 base from J, the gap between germline ends came to 6 bases. CDR3 region: CASSLGAGTDTQYF. As DNA, the CDR3 is TGTGCCAGCAGCTTAGGGGCAGGCACAGATACGCAGTATTTT.

This chain uses TRBV14 with TRBJ1-1, with D tentatively TRBD1 (5 bases). V was shortened by 1 base and J by 5 bases, with 11 bases between the two germline ends. The CDR3 runs 14 residues. CDR1 is SGHDN and CDR2 is FVKESK in the germline V gene. The CDR3 DNA sequence: TGTGCCAGCAGCCAAGGAGGGGTGTGGACTGAAGCTTTCTTT. It yields the protein CASSQGGVWTEAFF.

The chain employs TRBV2 and TRBJ2-1; 8 nucleotides line up with TRBD2. Losses at the gene ends were 4 bases for V and 8 bases for J; bases not matched to a gene: 10. CDR3 size: 15 residues. Germline lookup yields CDR1 SNHLY and CDR2 FYNNEI. CDR3 in DNA: TGTGCCAGCAGTGCAAGCGGGGGAGGAACCCATGAGCAGTTCTTC. It is translated as CASSASGGGTHEQFF.

V is TRBV9 and J is TRBJ2-4; D is perhaps TRBD1 or TRBD2 (6 bases each). The CDR3 is made up of 12 amino acids. Germline lookup yields CDR1 SGDLS and CDR2 YYNGEE. V dropped 3 bases and J dropped 12 bases, with 13 bases sitting between them. This CDR3 reads CASSDAEGGQYF. As DNA, the CDR3 is TGTGCCAGCAGCGATGCTGAGGGGGGTCAGTACTTC.

The chain employs TRBV6-4 and TRBJ1-1, with D uncertain. CDR1 and CDR2 from the germline V gene are MRHNA and SNTAGT. The CDR3 contains 14 residues. V was clipped by 2 bases and J by 5 bases, with 12 bases between them. The CDR3 nucleotides are TGTGCCAGCAGTGACACCTCGAGAGGGACTGAAGCTTTCTTT. This codes for CASSDTSRGTEAFF.

V is TRBV7-2 and J is TRBJ1-1, with 8 bases aligning to TRBD1. V was pared by 5 bases and J by 7 bases, with 9 bases of the junction left unmatched. Germline V gene lookup returns CDR1 SGHTA and CDR2 FQGNSA. The CDR3 is 14 residues long. CDR3 bases: TGTGCCAGCAGCCCGACAGGGGTGCGCCTTGAAGCTTTCTTT. Translating it yields CASSPTGVRLEAFF.

The rearrangement uses TRBV5-4 and TRBJ1-1, with TRBD1 as a possible D gene (5 bases). Germline V gene data show CDR1 as SGHNT and CDR2 as YYREEE (reference sequence). The V end lost 4 bases, the J end lost 5 bases, and 12 bases lay between the germline ends. The CDR3 length is 13 residues. CDR3 nucleotide sequence: TGTGCCAGCAGCAGGAGGGAGGGGACTGAAGCTTTCTTT. This encodes CASSRREGTEAFF. The whole variable domain, remainder taken from reference TRBV5-4 and TRBJ1-1, is ETGVTQSPTHLIKTRGQQVTLRCSSQSGHNTVSWYQQALGQGPQFIFQYYREEENGRGNFPPRFSGLQFPNYSSELNVNALELDDSALYLCASSRREGTEAFFGQGTRLTVV.

The rearrangement links TRBV18 to TRBJ1-5; TRBD1 might be the D (5 bases). This CDR3 is 16 amino acids long. Trimming took off 1 base at V and 0 bases at J, with 10 bases between the two ends. Germline V lookup: CDR1 KGHSH, CDR2 LQKENI. The CDR3 reads CASSPQAGYSNQPQHF. The CDR3 DNA reads as TGTGCCAGCTCACCACAGGCAGGGTATAGCAATCAGCCCCAGCATTTT.

The CDR3 reads CAWTSTATVGYEQYF. The CDR3 region has the DNA TGTGCCTGGACCTCAACCGCGACTGTGGGTTACGAGCAGTACTTC. This chain links TRBV30 with TRBJ2-7; D unresolved. The germline CDR1 and CDR2 sequences are GTSNPN and SVGIG (reference sequence). Deletions cut 4 bases from V and 4 bases from J, with 20 bases between. This CDR3 comprises 15 residues.

This sequence joins TRBV6-6 and TRBJ2-7; D is uncertain. The CDR3 sequence is 14 residues long. The V and J ends lost 1 base and 2 bases respectively, with 9 bases between them. Germline loops: CDR1 MNHNY, CDR2 SVGAGI (reference sequence). The CDR3 coding sequence is TGTGCCAGCAGTTACTGGGCGGATACCTACGAGCAGTACTTC. Protein product: CASSYWADTYEQYF.

The V gene is TRBV10-1, the J gene TRBJ2-3, with D unresolved. Germline CDR1 and CDR2: WNHNN and SYGVQD (reference sequence). The CDR3 is made up of 17 amino acids. Between the trimmed V and J ends, which lost 7 bases and 0 bases, there was a span of 20 bases. The CDR3 bases are TGCGCCAGCAACGCCCCCTACAGTACCGCTAGCACAGATACGCAGTATTTT. Protein: CASNAPYSTASTDTQYF.

The V and J genes are TRBV2 and TRBJ1-4, with 8 bases fitting TRBD1. Per the germline V gene, CDR1 is SNHLY and CDR2 is FYNNEI. Germline trimming cut 0 bases from V and 7 bases from J; bases unmatched to any gene: 13. This CDR3 region has 18 residues. CDR3 residues: CASSEARFTGGLGEKLFF. Written as DNA, the CDR3 is TGTGCCAGCAGTGAAGCGCGGTTCACAGGGGGGTTGGGTGAAAAACTGTTTTTT.

This clone was picked up one time. The V gene is TRBV6-4, the J gene TRBJ2-2; 8 nucleotides line up with TRBD1. Germline-derived CDR1 and CDR2 are MRHNA and SNTAGT. J lost 4 bases, V lost 4 bases, and 11 bases had no gene match. This CDR3 spans 17 amino acids. Here the CDR3 reads CASSALPQQGVTGELFF. CDR3 coding DNA: TGTGCCAGCAGTGCTTTGCCCCAACAGGGGGTCACCGGGGAGCTGTTTTTT.

The rearrangement uses TRBV19 and TRBJ1-6, with D perhaps matching TRBD1 (6 bases). The germline V gene encodes CDR1 LNHDA and CDR2 SQIVND (reference sequence). Trimming took off 6 bases at V and 8 bases at J, with 17 bases between the two ends. The CDR3 length is 15 residues. The CDR3 protein is CASSQTGGDYSPLHF. DNA for the CDR3: TGTGCCAGTAGCCAGACAGGCGGAGACTATTCACCCCTCCACTTT.